The next 2 T cell receptor beta chains were all read from a single sample in a study of blood T cell repertoires in COVID-19. Some clones are missing from TCRdb's copy, which holds only in-frame ones; the method was immunoSEQ multiplex PCR. The table shows some 150,000 clones, with approximately 80% occurring only once. Specimen: peripheral blood. These TCRs come from an older woman with COVID-19, enrolled during active disease.

Only a few counts were recorded for this clone. The gene calls are TRBV6-5 and TRBJ1-1; 8 bases map to TRBD1. V lost 6 bases to trimming and J lost 2 bases; unmatched junction nucleotides: 8. The CDR3 runs 15 residues. Germline assignment: CDR1 MNHEY and CDR2 SVGAGI. In nucleotides, the CDR3 is TGTGCCAGCAGCGCAGGGGGCGCGGTTAACACTGAAGCTTTCTTT. Encoded protein: CASSAGGAVNTEAFF.

In this sample, this clone turned up once. The CDR3 nucleotides are TGTGCCAGCAGTTCCTTGGACAGGGGCGGCAATCAGCCCCAGCATTTT. Residues: CASSSLDRGGNQPQHF. This chain uses TRBV6-5 with TRBJ1-5, with 9 bases matching TRBD1. Germline CDR1 reads MNHEY; CDR2 reads SVGAGI. This CDR3 has 16 amino acids. V was clipped by 4 bases and J by 2 bases; unmatched bases: 6.